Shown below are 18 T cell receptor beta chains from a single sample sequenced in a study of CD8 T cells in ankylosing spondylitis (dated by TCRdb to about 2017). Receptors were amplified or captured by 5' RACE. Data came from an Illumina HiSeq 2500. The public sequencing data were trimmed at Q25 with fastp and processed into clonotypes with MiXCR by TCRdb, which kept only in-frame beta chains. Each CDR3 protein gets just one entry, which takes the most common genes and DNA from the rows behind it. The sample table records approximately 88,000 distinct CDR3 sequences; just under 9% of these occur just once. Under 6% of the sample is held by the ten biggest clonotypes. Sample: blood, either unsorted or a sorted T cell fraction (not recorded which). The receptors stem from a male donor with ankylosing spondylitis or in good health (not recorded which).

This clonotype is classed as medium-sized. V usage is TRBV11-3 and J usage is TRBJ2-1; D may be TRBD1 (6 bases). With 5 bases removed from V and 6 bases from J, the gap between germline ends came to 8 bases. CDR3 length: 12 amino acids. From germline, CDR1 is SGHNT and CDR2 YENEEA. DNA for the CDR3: TGTGCCAGCAGCACAGGGCCCAATGAGCAGTTCTTC. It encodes CASSTGPNEQFF.

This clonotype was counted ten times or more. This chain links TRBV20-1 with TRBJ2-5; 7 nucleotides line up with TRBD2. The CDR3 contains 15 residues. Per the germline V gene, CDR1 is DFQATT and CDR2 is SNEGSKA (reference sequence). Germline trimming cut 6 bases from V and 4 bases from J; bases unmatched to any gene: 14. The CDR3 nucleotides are TGCAGTGCCCGGGAGATTGGGGGGGTGGGAGAGACCCAGTACTTC. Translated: CSAREIGGVGETQYF.

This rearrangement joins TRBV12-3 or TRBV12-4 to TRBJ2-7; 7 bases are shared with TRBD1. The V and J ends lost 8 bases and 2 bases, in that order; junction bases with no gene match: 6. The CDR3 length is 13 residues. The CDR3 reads CASLRDSTYEQYF. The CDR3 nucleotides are TGTGCCAGCCTCCGGGACAGTACCTACGAGCAGTACTTC.

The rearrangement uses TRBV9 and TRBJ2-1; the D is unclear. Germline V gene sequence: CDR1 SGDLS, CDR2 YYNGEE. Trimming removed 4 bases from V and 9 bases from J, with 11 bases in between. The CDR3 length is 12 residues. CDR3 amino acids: CASSTDSAEQFF. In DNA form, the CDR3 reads TGTGCCAGCAGCACCGATAGTGCTGAGCAGTTCTTC.

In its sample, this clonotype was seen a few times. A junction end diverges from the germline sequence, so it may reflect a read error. In DNA, the CDR3 is TGTGTCAGCAGCTTAGGAAGGGCCAACGATGAGCAGTTCTTC. It translates to CVSSLGRANDEQFF. The chain carries TRBV11-3 and TRBJ2-1, with no clear D. Per germline, CDR1 SGHNT and CDR2 YENEEA. The CDR3 extends over 14 amino acids.

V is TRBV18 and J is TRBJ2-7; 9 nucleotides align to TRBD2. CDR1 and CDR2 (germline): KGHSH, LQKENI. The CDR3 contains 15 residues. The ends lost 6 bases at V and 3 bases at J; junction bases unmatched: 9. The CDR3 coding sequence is TGTGCCAGCTCCCTGGGACTAGCAGATATCTACGAGCAGTACTTC. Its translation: CASSLGLADIYEQYF. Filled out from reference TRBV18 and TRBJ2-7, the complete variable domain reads NAGVMQNPRHLVRRRGQEARLRCSPMKGHSHVYWYRQLPEEGLKFMVYLQKENIIDESGMPKERFSAEFPKEGPSILRIQQVVRGDSAAYFCASSLGLADIYEQYFGPGTRLTVT.

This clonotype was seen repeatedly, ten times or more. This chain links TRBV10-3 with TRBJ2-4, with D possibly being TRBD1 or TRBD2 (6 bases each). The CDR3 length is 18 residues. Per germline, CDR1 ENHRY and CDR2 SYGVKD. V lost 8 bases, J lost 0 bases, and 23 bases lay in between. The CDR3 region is CAISEEGGSPLAKNIQYF. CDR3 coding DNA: TGTGCCATCTCTGAGGAGGGGGGCAGCCCTCTAGCCAAAAACATTCAGTACTTC.

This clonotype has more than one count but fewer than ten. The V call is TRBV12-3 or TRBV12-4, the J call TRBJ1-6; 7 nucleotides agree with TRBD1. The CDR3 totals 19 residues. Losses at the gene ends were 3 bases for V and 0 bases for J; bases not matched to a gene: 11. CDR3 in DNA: TGTGCCAGCAGTTTTCGACTCTCGACAGGGAGCTCCTATAATTCACCCCTCCACTTT. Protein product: CASSFRLSTGSSYNSPLHF.

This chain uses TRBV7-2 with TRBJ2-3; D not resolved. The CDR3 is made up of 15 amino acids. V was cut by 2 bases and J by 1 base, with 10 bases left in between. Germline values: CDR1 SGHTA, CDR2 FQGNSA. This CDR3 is CASSLSGTRTDTQYF. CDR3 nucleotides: TGTGCCAGCAGCTTATCCGGAACCCGCACAGATACGCAGTATTTT.

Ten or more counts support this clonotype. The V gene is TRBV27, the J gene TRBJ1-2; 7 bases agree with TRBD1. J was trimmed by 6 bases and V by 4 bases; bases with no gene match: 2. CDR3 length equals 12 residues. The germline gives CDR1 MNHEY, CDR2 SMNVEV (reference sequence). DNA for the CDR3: TGTGCCAGCAGTTCGACAGGGAATGGCTACACCTTC. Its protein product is CASSSTGNGYTF.

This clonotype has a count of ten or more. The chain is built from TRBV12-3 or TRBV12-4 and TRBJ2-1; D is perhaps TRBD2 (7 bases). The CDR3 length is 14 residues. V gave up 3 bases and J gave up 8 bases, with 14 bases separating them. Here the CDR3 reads CASSFGGPGDEQFF. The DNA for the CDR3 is TGTGCCAGCAGTTTCGGGGGGCCTGGGGATGAGCAGTTCTTC.

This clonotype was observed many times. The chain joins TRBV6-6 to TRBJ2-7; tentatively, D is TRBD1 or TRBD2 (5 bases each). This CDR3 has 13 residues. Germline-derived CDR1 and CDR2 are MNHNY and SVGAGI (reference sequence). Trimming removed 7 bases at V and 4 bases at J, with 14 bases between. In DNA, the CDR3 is TGTGCCAGCACCTTACGTGGGGGATACGAGCAGTACTTC. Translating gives CASTLRGGYEQYF.

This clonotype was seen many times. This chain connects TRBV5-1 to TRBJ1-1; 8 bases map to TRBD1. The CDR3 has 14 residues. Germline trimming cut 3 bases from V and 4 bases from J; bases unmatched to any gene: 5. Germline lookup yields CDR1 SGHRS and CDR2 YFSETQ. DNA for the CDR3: TGCGCCAGCAGCTACGGACAGGGCCTCACTGAAGCTTTCTTT. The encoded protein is CASSYGQGLTEAFF.

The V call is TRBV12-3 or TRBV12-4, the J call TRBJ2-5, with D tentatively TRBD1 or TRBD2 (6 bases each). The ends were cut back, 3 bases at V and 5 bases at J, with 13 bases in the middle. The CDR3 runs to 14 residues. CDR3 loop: CASSLLGGAETQYF. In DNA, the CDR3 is TGTGCCAGCAGTTTGCTGGGGGGCGCGGAGACCCAGTACTTC.

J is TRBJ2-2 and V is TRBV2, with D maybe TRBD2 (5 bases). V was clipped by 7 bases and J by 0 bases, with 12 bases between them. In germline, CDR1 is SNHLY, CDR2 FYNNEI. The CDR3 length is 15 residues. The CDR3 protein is CASKSTGTNTGELFF. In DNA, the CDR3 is TGTGCCAGCAAGTCGACGGGGACGAACACCGGGGAGCTGTTTTTT.

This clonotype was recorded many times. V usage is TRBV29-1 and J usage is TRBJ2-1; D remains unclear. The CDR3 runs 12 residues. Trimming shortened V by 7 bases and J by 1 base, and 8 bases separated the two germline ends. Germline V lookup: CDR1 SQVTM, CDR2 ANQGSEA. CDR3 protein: CSGVESYNEQFF. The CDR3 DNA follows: TGCAGCGGAGTGGAGTCCTACAATGAGCAGTTCTTC.

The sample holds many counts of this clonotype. CDR3 in amino acids: CSAGPTMAKNIQYF. In nucleotides, the CDR3 is TGCAGTGCTGGACCAACCATGGCCAAAAACATTCAGTACTTC. The chain employs TRBV20-1 and TRBJ2-4; no reliable D call. The CDR3 length is 14 residues. V was trimmed by 5 bases and J by 1 base, leaving 12 bases between them. Germline V gene data show CDR1 as DFQATT and CDR2 as SNEGSKA (reference sequence).

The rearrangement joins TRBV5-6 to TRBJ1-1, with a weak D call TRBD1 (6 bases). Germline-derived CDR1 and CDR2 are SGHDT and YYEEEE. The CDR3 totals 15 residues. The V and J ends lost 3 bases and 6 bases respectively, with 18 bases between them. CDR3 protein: CASSWAGTTGAEAFF. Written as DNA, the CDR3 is TGTGCCAGCAGCTGGGCGGGGACAACCGGCGCTGAAGCTTTCTTT.